This TCR beta chain was found in a study of cytomegalovirus exposure and HLA in healthy donors. The PCR made use of 60 Vbeta and 13 Jbeta primers. Profiled with immunoSEQ multiplex PCR; TCRdb holds only in-frame clones, not every one. The repertoire holds about 140,000 clones, with approximately 78% as singletons. Points from the study as a whole: A later analysis linked a missense variant in DCLRE1C to the trimming of TCR beta V and J genes. In a later analysis, parvovirus B19, influenza, CMV and Epstein-Barr virus appeared linked to several top co-occurrence clusters. A later analysis, which compared TCR beta chains of equal frequency, found the HLA-associated ones more clonally expanded.

This clone was found once. No antigen is known for it. The TCR comes from a female donor in good health and CMV-seronegative. Sequencing was performed on PBMCs.

The CDR3 region is CASSFSPGANYGYTF. CDR3 in DNA: TGTGCCAGCAGCTTCTCTCCGGGGGCTAACTATGGCTACACCTTC. The chain combines TRBV7-9 with TRBJ1-2, with a weak D call TRBD1 (5 bases). Looked up from germline, CDR1 is SEHNR and CDR2 is FQNEAQ (reference sequence). This CDR3 spans 15 amino acids. Trimming left V 3 bases short and J 0 bases short, with 11 bases between.